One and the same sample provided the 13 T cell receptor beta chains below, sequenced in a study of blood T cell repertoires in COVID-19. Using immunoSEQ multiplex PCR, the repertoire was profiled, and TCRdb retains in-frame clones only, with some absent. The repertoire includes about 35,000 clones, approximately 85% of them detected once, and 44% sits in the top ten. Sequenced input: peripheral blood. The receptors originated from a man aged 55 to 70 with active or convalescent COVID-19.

In DNA, the CDR3 is TGTGCCAGCAGCGATGGCATAGCGGGAGTGGGGGGAACCGGGGAGCTGTTTTTT. This gives the protein CASSDGIAGVGGTGELFF. The chain joins TRBV11-3 to TRBJ2-2; 9 nucleotides line up with TRBD2. CDR1 and CDR2 (germline): SGHNT, YENEEA. V dropped 5 bases and J dropped 5; count of bases not matched to a gene: 15. This CDR3 is 18 amino acids long.

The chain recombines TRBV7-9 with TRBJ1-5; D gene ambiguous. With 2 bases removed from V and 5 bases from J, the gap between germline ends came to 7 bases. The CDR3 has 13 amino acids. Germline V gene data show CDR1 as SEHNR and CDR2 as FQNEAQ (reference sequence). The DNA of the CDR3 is TGTGCCAGCAGCTTAAGTAGTTATCAGCCCCAGCATTTT. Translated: CASSLSSYQPQHF.

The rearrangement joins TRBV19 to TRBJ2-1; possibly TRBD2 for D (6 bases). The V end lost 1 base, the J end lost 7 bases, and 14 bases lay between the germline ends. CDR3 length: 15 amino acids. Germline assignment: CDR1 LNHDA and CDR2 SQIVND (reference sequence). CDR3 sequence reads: CASSIGRASLNEQFF. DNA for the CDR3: TGTGCCAGTAGTATAGGGAGGGCTAGCCTTAATGAGCAGTTCTTC.

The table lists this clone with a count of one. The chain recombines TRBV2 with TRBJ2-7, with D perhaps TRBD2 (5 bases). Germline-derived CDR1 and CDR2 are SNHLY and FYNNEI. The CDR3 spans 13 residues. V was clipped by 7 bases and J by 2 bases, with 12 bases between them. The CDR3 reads CASNTGFTYEQYV. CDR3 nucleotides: TGTGCCAGCAATACGGGGTTTACCTACGAGCAGTACGTC.

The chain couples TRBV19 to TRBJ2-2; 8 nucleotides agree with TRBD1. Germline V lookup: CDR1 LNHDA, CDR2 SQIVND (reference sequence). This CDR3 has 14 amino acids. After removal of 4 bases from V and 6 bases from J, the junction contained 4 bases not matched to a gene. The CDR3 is CASSTGQGSGELFF. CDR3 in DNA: TGTGCCAGTAGTACCGGACAGGGCTCCGGGGAGCTGTTTTTT.

The CDR3 coding sequence is TGTGCCACCAGCAAAACCCTCCCGGGACTCCTAGCAGATACGCAGTATTTT. It encodes CATSKTLPGLLADTQYF. The chain is built from TRBV15 and TRBJ2-3; a weak D match, TRBD2 (6 bases). With 4 bases removed from V and 4 bases from J, the gap between germline ends came to 21 bases. The CDR3 loop spans 17 amino acids. Germline-derived CDR1 and CDR2 are LNHNV and YYDKDF (reference sequence). Supplemented by reference TRBV15 and TRBJ2-3, the full variable domain reads DAMVIQNPRYQVTQFGKPVTLSCSQTLNHNVMYWYQQKSSQAPKLLFHYYDKDFNNEADTPDNFQSRRPNTSFCFLDIRSPGLGDTAMYLCATSKTLPGLLADTQYFGPGTRLTVL.

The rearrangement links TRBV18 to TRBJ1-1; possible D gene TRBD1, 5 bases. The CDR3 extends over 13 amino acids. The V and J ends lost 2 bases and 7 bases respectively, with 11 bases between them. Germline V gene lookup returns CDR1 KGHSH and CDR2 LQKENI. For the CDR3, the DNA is TGTGCCAGCTCACCATCGGCAGGGATTGAAGCTTTCTTT. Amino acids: CASSPSAGIEAFF.

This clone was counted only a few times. The CDR3 here is CASSPHSGDYGYTF. CDR3 nucleotides: TGTGCCAGCAGCCCCCACAGCGGGGACTATGGCTACACCTTC. This rearrangement joins TRBV7-9 to TRBJ1-2; D is ambiguous. V lost 5 bases to trimming and J lost 3 bases, with 13 bases between them. Germline V CDR1 and CDR2: SEHNR, FQNEAQ (reference sequence). The CDR3 runs 14 residues. Complete variable domain (other parts from reference TRBV7-9 and TRBJ1-2): DTGVSQNPRHKITKRGQNVTFRCDPISEHNRLYWYRQTLGQGPEFLTYFQNEAQLEKSRLLSDRFSAERPKGSFSTLEIQRTEQGDSAMYLCASSPHSGDYGYTFGSGTRLTVV.

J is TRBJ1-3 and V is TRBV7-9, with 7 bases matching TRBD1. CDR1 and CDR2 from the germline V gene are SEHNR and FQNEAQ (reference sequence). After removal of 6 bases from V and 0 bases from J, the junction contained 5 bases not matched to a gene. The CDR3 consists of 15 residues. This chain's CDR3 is CASSTDRASGNTIYF. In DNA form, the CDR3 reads TGTGCCAGCAGTACCGACAGGGCCTCTGGAAACACCATATATTTT. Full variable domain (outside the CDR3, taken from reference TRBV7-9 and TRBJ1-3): DTGVSQNPRHKITKRGQNVTFRCDPISEHNRLYWYRQTLGQGPEFLTYFQNEAQLEKSRLLSDRFSAERPKGSFSTLEIQRTEQGDSAMYLCASSTDRASGNTIYFGEGSWLTVV.

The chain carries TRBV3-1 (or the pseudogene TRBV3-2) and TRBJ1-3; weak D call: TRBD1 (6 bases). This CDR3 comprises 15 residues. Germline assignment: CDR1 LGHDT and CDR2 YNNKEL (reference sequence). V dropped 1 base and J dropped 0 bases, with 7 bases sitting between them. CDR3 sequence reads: CASSQGTASGNTIYF. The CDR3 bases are TGTGCCAGCAGCCAAGGGACAGCCTCTGGAAACACCATATATTTT.

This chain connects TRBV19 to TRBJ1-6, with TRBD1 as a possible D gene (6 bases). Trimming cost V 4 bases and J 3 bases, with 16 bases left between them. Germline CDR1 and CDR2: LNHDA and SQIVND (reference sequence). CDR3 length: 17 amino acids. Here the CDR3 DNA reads TGTGCCAGTAGTAAGGCGGACAGTCCGTACTATAATTCACCCCTCCACTTT. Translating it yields CASSKADSPYYNSPLHF. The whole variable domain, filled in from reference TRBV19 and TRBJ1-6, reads DGGITQSPKYLFRKEGQNVTLSCEQNLNHDAMYWYRQDPGQGLRLIYYSQIVNDFQKGDIAEGYSVSREKKESFPLTVTSAQKNPTAFYLCASSKADSPYYNSPLHFGNGTRLTVT.

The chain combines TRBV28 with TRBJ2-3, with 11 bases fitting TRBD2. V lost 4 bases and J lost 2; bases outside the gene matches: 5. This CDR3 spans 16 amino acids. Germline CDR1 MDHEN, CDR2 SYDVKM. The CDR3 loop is CASSSGTSGYTDTQYF. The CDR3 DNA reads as TGTGCCAGCAGTTCCGGGACTAGCGGTTACACAGATACGCAGTATTTT.

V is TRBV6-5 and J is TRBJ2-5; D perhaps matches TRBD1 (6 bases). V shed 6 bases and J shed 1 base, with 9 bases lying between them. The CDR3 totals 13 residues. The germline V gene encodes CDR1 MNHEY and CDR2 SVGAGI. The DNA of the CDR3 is TGTGCCAGCAGGCGGACAGCCCAAGAGACCCAGTACTTC. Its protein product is CASRRTAQETQYF.